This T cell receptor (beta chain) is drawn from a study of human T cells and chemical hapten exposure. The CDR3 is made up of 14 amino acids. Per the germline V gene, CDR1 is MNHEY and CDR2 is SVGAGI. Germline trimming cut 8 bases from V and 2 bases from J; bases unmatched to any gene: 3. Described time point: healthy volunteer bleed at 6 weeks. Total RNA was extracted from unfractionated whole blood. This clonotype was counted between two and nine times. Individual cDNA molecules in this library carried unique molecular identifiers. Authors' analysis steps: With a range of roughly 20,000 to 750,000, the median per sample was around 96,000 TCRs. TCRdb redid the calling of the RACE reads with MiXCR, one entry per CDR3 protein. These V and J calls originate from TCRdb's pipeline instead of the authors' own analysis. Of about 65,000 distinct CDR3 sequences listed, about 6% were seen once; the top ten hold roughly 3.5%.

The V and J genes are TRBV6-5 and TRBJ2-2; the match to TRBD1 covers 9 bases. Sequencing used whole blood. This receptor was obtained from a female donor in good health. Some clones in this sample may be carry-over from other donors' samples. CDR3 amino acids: CASGTGINTGELFF. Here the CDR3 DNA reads TGTGCCAGCGGGACAGGGATTAACACCGGGGAGCTGTTTTTT.